This TCR beta chain came from a study of technical replicates of blood from a few donors. The CDR3 consists of 14 residues. Germline V gene lookup returns CDR1 SGHTA and CDR2 FQGNSA. The V and J ends lost 10 bases and 2 bases, in that order; junction bases with no gene match: 6. The protocol was immunoSEQ multiplex PCR, while the TCRdb copy is restricted to in-frame clones and leaves out a portion. The sample holds tens of thousands of clones; around 86% are singletons and the top ten take roughly 4.4%. The chain is built from TRBV7-2 and TRBJ2-3; TRBD2 agrees at 10 bases. The clonotype originates from a human donor in good health. Some clones in this sample may be carry-over from other donors' samples. The specimen was PBMCs. The CDR3 spells CATRGLAATDTQYF. The CDR3 DNA follows: TGTGCCACCCGAGGACTAGCGGCCACAGATACGCAGTATTTT.